This T cell receptor beta chain was retrieved from a study of T cell changes during pregnancy in multiple sclerosis. The CDR3 length is 13 residues. From germline, CDR1 is SGHAT and CDR2 FQNNGV. Sequencing used immunoSEQ multiplex PCR; TCRdb keeps in-frame clones, though not all of them. The sample carries roughly 60,000 clones, around nine tenths recorded once. Worth noting for this clone: A junction boundary mismatches the germline segment, possibly from a read error.

The TCR sequence derives from a female donor with multiple sclerosis, enrolled in a pregnancy study. The rearrangement links TRBV11-2 to TRBJ2-1, with TRBD2 matching over 11 bases. The material was peripheral blood, obtained in the second trimester of pregnancy. This chain's CDR3 is CASSLDSSGRPVF. The CDR3 DNA reads as TGTGCCAGCAGCTTAGATTCTAGCGGGAGGCCAGTCTTC.